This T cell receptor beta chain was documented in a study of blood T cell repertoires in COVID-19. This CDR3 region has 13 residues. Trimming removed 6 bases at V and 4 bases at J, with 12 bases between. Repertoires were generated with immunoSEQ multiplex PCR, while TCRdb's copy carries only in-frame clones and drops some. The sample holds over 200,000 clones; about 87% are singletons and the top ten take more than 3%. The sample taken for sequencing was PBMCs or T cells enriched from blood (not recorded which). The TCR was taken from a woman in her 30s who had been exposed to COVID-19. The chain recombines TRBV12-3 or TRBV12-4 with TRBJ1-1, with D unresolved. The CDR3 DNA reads TGTGCCAGCAGGCCCAGGAGGAGCACTGAAGCTTTCTTT. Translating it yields CASRPRRSTEAFF.